The rows below give T cell receptor beta chains drawn from one sample of a study of human T cells and chemical hapten exposure. TCRdb used MiXCR to reprocess the RACE reads, holding one entry per CDR3 protein. The sample lists about 37,000 distinct CDR3 sequences, around 6.4% occurring once. Sequencing used whole blood, obtained in connection with sensitization to the hapten diphenylcyclopropenone (DPC). These receptors originate from a woman in her twenties or thirties with alopecia areata. Some clones in this sample may be carry-over from other donors' samples. Each CDR3 is given with its conserved first and last residue. The D gene is left open where the match is weak. Clone size is shown for a subset of rows, as once, few, many or a class of expanded clone.

cdr3_length clone_size j_call d_call v_call cdr3_aa cdr3_nt
13 many TRBJ1-2 . TRBV12-3/TRBV12-4 CASSLVQGGGYTF TGTGCCAGCAGTTTGGTACAGGGTGGAGGCTACACCTTC
16 many TRBJ2-2 TRBD2 TRBV5-1 CASSLAGTSNTGELFF TGCGCCAGCAGCTTGGCAGGGACTAGCAACACCGGGGAGCTGTTTTTT
14 . TRBJ2-1 . TRBV7-8 CASSFELDFNEQFF TGTGCCAGCAGCTTCGAACTTGACTTCAATGAGCAGTTCTTC
17 . TRBJ2-3 TRBD2 TRBV18 CASSPRPSGGNTDTQYF TGTGCCAGCTCACCACGGCCTAGCGGGGGGAACACAGATACGCAGTATTTT
15 few TRBJ2-3 TRBD2 TRBV30 CAWSELAGPADTQYF TGTGCCTGGAGTGAACTAGCGGGGCCGGCAGATACGCAGTATTTT
14 . TRBJ2-6 . TRBV28 CASRSGTGANVLTF TGTGCCAGCAGGTCAGGGACTGGGGCCAACGTCCTGACTTTC
13 few TRBJ1-5 . TRBV27 CASSLSWDQPQHF TGTGCCAGCAGTTTATCTTGGGATCAGCCCCAGCATTTT
14 many TRBJ2-1 . TRBV7-2 CASSFRGFYNEQFF TGTGCCAGCAGCTTCCGTGGGTTTTACAATGAGCAGTTCTTC
14 few TRBJ1-6 TRBD1 TRBV6-1 CASREDRDNSPLHF TGTGCCAGCAGGGAGGACAGGGATAATTCACCCCTCCACTTT
13 few TRBJ1-1 . TRBV27 CASSPSHRAEAFF TGTGCCAGCAGCCCATCCCACAGGGCCGAAGCTTTCTTT
14 many TRBJ2-7 . TRBV5-1 CASSVDSSTWEQYF TGCGCCAGCAGCGTGGACTCTTCCACTTGGGAGCAGTACTTC
18 . TRBJ2-5 TRBD2 TRBV5-6 CASSFGLAGGRGSETQYF TGTGCCAGCAGCTTCGGACTAGCGGGGGGGCGGGGGTCAGAGACCCAGTACTTC
11 many TRBJ1-2 . TRBV5-6 CASRRDYGYTF TGTGCCAGCAGGCGGGACTATGGCTACACCTTC
12 many TRBJ2-7 . TRBV28 CASSSELFEQYF TGTGCCAGCAGTTCCGAGTTGTTCGAGCAGTACTTC
17 many TRBJ2-2 . TRBV4-2 CASLSMQGSELPGELFF TGTGCCAGCCTCTCTATGCAGGGGTCTGAGCTACCCGGGGAGCTGTTTTTT
16 . TRBJ2-1 TRBD2 TRBV3-1 CASSQDSLAGRGEQFF TGTGCCAGCAGCCAAGATTCACTAGCGGGGCGCGGTGAGCAGTTCTTC
14 . TRBJ2-7 . TRBV27 CASSVSALSYEQYF TGTGCCAGCAGTGTATCGGCCCTCTCCTACGAGCAGTACTTC
12 . TRBJ2-7 . TRBV29-1 CSVGEGAYEQYF TGCAGCGTTGGTGAGGGCGCCTACGAGCAGTACTTC
17 many TRBJ2-5 TRBD2 TRBV7-3 CASSEGPSGSGQETQYF TGTGCCAGCAGCGAGGGGCCTAGCGGGAGCGGACAAGAGACCCAGTACTTC
18 . TRBJ1-6 . TRBV4-3 CASSQGLRMGSYNSPLHF TGCGCCAGCAGCCAAGGCCTCCGAATGGGCTCCTATAATTCACCCCTCCACTTT
16 . TRBJ1-3 . TRBV18 CASSPFDSPSGNTIYF TGTGCCAGCTCACCATTTGATTCCCCCTCTGGAAACACCATATATTTT
13 many TRBJ1-6 . TRBV7-8 CAGMENYNSPLHF TGTGCGGGGATGGAAAACTATAATTCACCCCTCCACTTT